A selection of T cell receptor beta chains follows, all from one sample in a study of OX40 agonist ivuxolimab in advanced cancers. Clones were read by immunoSEQ multiplex PCR, and TCRdb kept only the in-frame ones, dropping some. The sample shows 45,000 to 65,000 clones, around nine tenths of them seen only once. Sequenced here: CD4+ or CD8+ T cells sorted from blood, sampled in a trial of the OX40 agonist ivuxolimab. These TCRs come from an adult with an advanced solid tumor such as melanoma, head and neck, liver or kidney cancer. The CDR3 runs from the conserved cysteine through the conserved F or W. The order of the fields is V gene, J gene, clone size, D gene, CDR3 protein, CDR3 DNA. A D gene is named only where the DNA matches it firmly. Rows may omit the clone size; those that give it use once, few, many or a size class.

v_call: TRBV28
j_call: TRBJ1-5
clone_size: -
d_call: TRBD1
cdr3_aa: CASIRRTGGNQPQHF
cdr3_nt: TGTGCCAGCATAAGACGGACAGGGGGAAATCAGCCCCAGCATTTT

v_call: TRBV30
j_call: TRBJ1-2
clone_size: -
d_call: -
cdr3_aa: CAWSVDYGYTF
cdr3_nt: TGTGCCTGGAGTGTAGACTATGGCTACACCTTC

v_call: TRBV27
j_call: TRBJ2-7
clone_size: -
d_call: TRBD1
cdr3_aa: CASSLAGQGYEQYF
cdr3_nt: TGTGCCAGCAGTCTCGCGGGACAGGGCTACGAGCAGTACTTC

v_call: TRBV7-2
j_call: TRBJ2-1
clone_size: -
d_call: TRBD2
cdr3_aa: CASSLVREWAYNEQFF
cdr3_nt: TGTGCCAGCAGCTTAGTGCGGGAGTGGGCCTACAATGAGCAGTTCTTC

v_call: TRBV5-1
j_call: TRBJ1-4
clone_size: -
d_call: TRBD1
cdr3_aa: CASSLVGDRAEKLFF
cdr3_nt: TGCGCCAGCAGCTTGGTCGGGGACAGGGCTGAAAAACTGTTTTTT

v_call: TRBV18
j_call: TRBJ2-7
clone_size: -
d_call: TRBD2
cdr3_aa: CASSPGLARNYEQYF
cdr3_nt: TGTGCCAGCTCCCCCGGACTAGCGAGAAACTACGAGCAGTACTTC

v_call: TRBV6-5
j_call: TRBJ2-4
clone_size: -
d_call: TRBD2
cdr3_aa: CASRGLAGAKNIQYF
cdr3_nt: TGTGCCAGCAGGGGACTAGCGGGAGCCAAAAACATTCAGTACTTC

v_call: TRBV10-3
j_call: TRBJ2-4
clone_size: -
d_call: TRBD1
cdr3_aa: CAISESMLTGAGNIQYF
cdr3_nt: TGTGCCATCAGTGAGTCAATGCTAACAGGGGCGGGAAACATTCAGTACTTC

v_call: TRBV9
j_call: TRBJ2-5
clone_size: -
d_call: TRBD2
cdr3_aa: CASSGTSGGNQETQYF
cdr3_nt: TGTGCCAGCAGCGGAACTAGCGGGGGGAACCAAGAGACCCAGTACTTC

v_call: TRBV5-1
j_call: TRBJ2-3
clone_size: -
d_call: -
cdr3_aa: CASSLANWGCSGGTDTQYF
cdr3_nt: TGCGCCAGCAGCTTGGCCAACTGGGGGTGCTCGGGGGGCACAGATACGCAGTATTTT

v_call: TRBV9
j_call: TRBJ2-5
clone_size: -
d_call: TRBD2
cdr3_aa: CASSGTSGGAFEETQYF
cdr3_nt: TGTGCCAGCAGCGGGACTAGCGGGGGGGCCTTTGAAGAGACCCAGTACTTC

v_call: TRBV6-1
j_call: TRBJ1-2
clone_size: -
d_call: -
cdr3_aa: CASRRPGSGLYGYTF
cdr3_nt: TGTGCCAGCAGGCGACCGGGTTCTGGGCTCTATGGCTACACCTTC

v_call: TRBV27
j_call: TRBJ2-1
clone_size: -
d_call: -
cdr3_aa: CASSFRQLSYNEQFF
cdr3_nt: TGTGCCAGCAGTTTCCGGCAGCTCTCCTACAATGAGCAGTTCTTC

v_call: TRBV15
j_call: TRBJ2-3
clone_size: -
d_call: TRBD2
cdr3_aa: CATSSLRTSGRAGDTQYF
cdr3_nt: TGTGCCACCAGCAGCCTGCGGACTAGCGGGAGGGCCGGAGATACGCAGTATTTT

v_call: TRBV6-5
j_call: TRBJ2-7
clone_size: -
d_call: -
cdr3_aa: CASSRTGYEQYF
cdr3_nt: TGTGCCAGCAGTCGTACAGGTTACGAGCAGTACTTC

v_call: TRBV6-4
j_call: TRBJ2-3
clone_size: -
d_call: -
cdr3_aa: CASSDEGTDTQYF
cdr3_nt: TGTGCCAGCAGTGACGAGGGCACAGATACGCAGTATTTT

v_call: TRBV6-6
j_call: TRBJ2-7
clone_size: once
d_call: TRBD1
cdr3_aa: CASSTIEWDSEQYF
cdr3_nt: TGTGCCAGCAGTACGATAGAGTGGGACAGCGAGCAGTACTTC

v_call: TRBV7-3
j_call: TRBJ2-7
clone_size: -
d_call: -
cdr3_aa: CASSSNKTSTRERFRYEQYF
cdr3_nt: TGTGCCAGCAGCTCAAACAAAACGAGTACGCGGGAAAGGTTCAGGTACGAGCAGTACTTC

v_call: TRBV7-8
j_call: TRBJ2-5
clone_size: -
d_call: -
cdr3_aa: CASSLSSGQETQYF
cdr3_nt: TGTGCCAGCAGCTTAAGTAGCGGCCAAGAGACCCAGTACTTC

v_call: TRBV5-1
j_call: TRBJ2-5
clone_size: -
d_call: -
cdr3_aa: CASRGEGRAAETQYF
cdr3_nt: TGCGCCAGCAGGGGAGAAGGCAGGGCTGCTGAGACCCAGTACTTC

v_call: TRBV7-2
j_call: TRBJ2-7
clone_size: -
d_call: TRBD2
cdr3_aa: CASSRRASGADEQYF
cdr3_nt: TGTGCCAGCAGCCGACGGGCTAGCGGGGCGGACGAGCAGTACTTC

v_call: TRBV9
j_call: TRBJ2-3
clone_size: -
d_call: -
cdr3_aa: CASSVGTGLSTDTQYF
cdr3_nt: TGTGCCAGCAGCGTAGGAACAGGCCTGAGCACAGATACGCAGTATTTT

v_call: TRBV5-3
j_call: TRBJ1-6
clone_size: -
d_call: -
cdr3_aa: CARSLAAGSSYNSPLHF
cdr3_nt: TGTGCCAGAAGCTTGGCCGCGGGGAGCTCCTATAATTCACCCCTCCACTTT

v_call: TRBV7-8
j_call: TRBJ1-6
clone_size: -
d_call: -
cdr3_aa: CASSFRRGRSPLHF
cdr3_nt: TGTGCCAGCAGCTTCCGGCGGGGGAGGTCACCCCTCCACTTT

v_call: TRBV29-1
j_call: TRBJ1-3
clone_size: -
d_call: -
cdr3_aa: CSAWLGGNTIYF
cdr3_nt: TGCAGCGCCTGGTTAGGTGGAAACACCATATATTTT

v_call: TRBV6-1
j_call: TRBJ2-5
clone_size: -
d_call: TRBD2
cdr3_aa: CASSGSGGLGETQYF
cdr3_nt: TGTGCCAGCAGCGGTAGCGGGGGGCTGGGGGAGACCCAGTACTTC

v_call: TRBV5-1
j_call: TRBJ1-4
clone_size: -
d_call: TRBD1
cdr3_aa: CASSPTGGSEKLFF
cdr3_nt: TGCGCCAGCAGTCCGACAGGGGGCAGTGAAAAACTGTTTTTT

v_call: TRBV10-3
j_call: TRBJ2-1
clone_size: -
d_call: TRBD2
cdr3_aa: CAITSSGYNEQFF
cdr3_nt: TGTGCCATCACATCTAGCGGGTACAATGAGCAGTTCTTC

v_call: TRBV15
j_call: TRBJ2-5
clone_size: -
d_call: -
cdr3_aa: CATRTGARDRETQYF
cdr3_nt: TGTGCCACCAGAACGGGGGCGAGGGATAGAGAGACCCAGTACTTC

v_call: TRBV7-2
j_call: TRBJ2-7
clone_size: -
d_call: -
cdr3_aa: CASSLGAFYDYEQYF
cdr3_nt: TGTGCCAGCAGCTTAGGGGCCTTCTATGATTACGAGCAGTACTTC

v_call: TRBV6-1
j_call: TRBJ2-7
clone_size: -
d_call: -
cdr3_aa: CASSVANSYEQYF
cdr3_nt: TGTGCCAGCAGTGTAGCGAACTCCTACGAGCAGTACTTC

v_call: TRBV14
j_call: TRBJ1-4
clone_size: -
d_call: TRBD1
cdr3_aa: CASSQDAGGTVGEKLFF
cdr3_nt: TGTGCCAGCAGCCAAGATGCCGGGGGGACAGTGGGTGAAAAACTGTTTTTT

v_call: TRBV28
j_call: TRBJ2-3
clone_size: -
d_call: -
cdr3_aa: CASGDRADTQYF
cdr3_nt: TGTGCCAGTGGGGATAGGGCAGATACGCAGTATTTT

v_call: TRBV6-6
j_call: TRBJ2-7
clone_size: -
d_call: -
cdr3_aa: CASSRPGQYYEQYF
cdr3_nt: TGTGCCAGCAGCCGGCCAGGCCAATACTACGAGCAGTACTTC

v_call: TRBV19
j_call: TRBJ2-5
clone_size: -
d_call: -
cdr3_aa: CASSIDTGGETQYF
cdr3_nt: TGTGCCAGTAGTATAGATACGGGCGGAGAGACCCAGTACTTC

v_call: TRBV19
j_call: TRBJ1-5
clone_size: -
d_call: TRBD1
cdr3_aa: CASSHTGDQPQHF
cdr3_nt: TGTGCCAGTAGTCATACAGGGGATCAGCCCCAGCATTTT

v_call: TRBV18
j_call: TRBJ2-7
clone_size: -
d_call: -
cdr3_aa: CASSLDGTVSYEQYF
cdr3_nt: TGTGCCAGCTCATTAGACGGGACGGTATCCTACGAGCAGTACTTC

v_call: TRBV2
j_call: TRBJ1-1
clone_size: -
d_call: -
cdr3_aa: CASSGDTEAFF
cdr3_nt: TGTGCCAGCAGCGGGGACACTGAAGCTTTCTTT

v_call: TRBV15
j_call: TRBJ2-3
clone_size: -
d_call: TRBD2
cdr3_aa: CATSRDGTSRADTQYF
cdr3_nt: TGTGCCACCAGCAGAGATGGGACTAGCAGGGCAGATACGCAGTATTTT

v_call: TRBV7-9
j_call: TRBJ1-6
clone_size: -
d_call: TRBD1
cdr3_aa: CASSPGTGPNSPLHF
cdr3_nt: TGTGCCAGCAGCCCTGGGACAGGCCCTAATTCACCCCTCCACTTT

v_call: TRBV6-5
j_call: TRBJ1-1
clone_size: once
d_call: TRBD1
cdr3_aa: CASSRDSSTEAFF
cdr3_nt: TGTGCCAGCAGCCGGGACAGCTCCACTGAAGCTTTCTTT

v_call: TRBV25-1
j_call: TRBJ2-5
clone_size: -
d_call: TRBD2
cdr3_aa: CASSLAGGELGETQYF
cdr3_nt: TGTGCCAGCAGTCTAGCGGGAGGGGAATTGGGAGAGACCCAGTACTTC

v_call: TRBV19
j_call: TRBJ2-1
clone_size: -
d_call: TRBD1
cdr3_aa: CASSPRQGGRDEQFF
cdr3_nt: TGTGCCAGTAGTCCACGACAGGGGGGTAGGGATGAGCAGTTCTTC

v_call: TRBV2
j_call: TRBJ1-5
clone_size: -
d_call: TRBD1
cdr3_aa: CASGQTGTEYQPQHF
cdr3_nt: TGTGCCAGCGGTCAAACCGGGACAGAGTATCAGCCCCAGCATTTT

v_call: TRBV10-3
j_call: TRBJ2-1
clone_size: -
d_call: -
cdr3_aa: CAISPTGSSYNEQFF
cdr3_nt: TGTGCCATCAGTCCTACTGGCTCCTCCTACAATGAGCAGTTCTTC

v_call: TRBV25-1
j_call: TRBJ2-2
clone_size: -
d_call: -
cdr3_aa: CASSAYSTGELFF
cdr3_nt: TGTGCCAGCAGTGCCTATAGCACCGGGGAGCTGTTTTTT

v_call: TRBV9
j_call: TRBJ2-7
clone_size: -
d_call: -
cdr3_aa: CASSVEDSVTYEQYF
cdr3_nt: TGTGCCAGCAGCGTAGAGGACTCCGTGACCTACGAGCAGTACTTC

v_call: TRBV27
j_call: TRBJ2-2
clone_size: -
d_call: -
cdr3_aa: CASSLPRQGGDTGELFF
cdr3_nt: TGTGCCAGCAGTTTACCCCGACAGGGAGGGGACACCGGGGAGCTGTTTTTT

v_call: TRBV28
j_call: TRBJ2-5
clone_size: -
d_call: -
cdr3_aa: CASRLGETQYF
cdr3_nt: TGTGCCAGCAGACTGGGTGAGACCCAGTACTTC

v_call: TRBV14
j_call: TRBJ2-6
clone_size: -
d_call: TRBD1
cdr3_aa: CASSLRQGVAGANVLTF
cdr3_nt: TGTGCCAGCAGCCTAAGACAGGGCGTTGCTGGGGCCAACGTCCTGACTTTC